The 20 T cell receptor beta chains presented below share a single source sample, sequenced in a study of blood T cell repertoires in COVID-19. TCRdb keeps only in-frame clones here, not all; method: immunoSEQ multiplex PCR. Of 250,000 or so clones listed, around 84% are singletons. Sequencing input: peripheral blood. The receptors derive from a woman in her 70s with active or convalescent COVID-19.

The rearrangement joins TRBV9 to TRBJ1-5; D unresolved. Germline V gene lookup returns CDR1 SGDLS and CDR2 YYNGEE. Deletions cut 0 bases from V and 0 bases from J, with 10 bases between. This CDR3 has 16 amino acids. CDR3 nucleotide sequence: TGTGCCAGCAGCGTAGACGGCAGGCCTAGCAATCAGCCCCAGCATTTT. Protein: CASSVDGRPSNQPQHF.

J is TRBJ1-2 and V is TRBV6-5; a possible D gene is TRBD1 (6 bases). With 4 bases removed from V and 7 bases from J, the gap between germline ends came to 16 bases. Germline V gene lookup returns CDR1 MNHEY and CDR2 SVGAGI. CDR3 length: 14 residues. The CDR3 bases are TGTGCCAGCAGTTCACTACAGGGTGTCGCTGGCTACACCTTC. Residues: CASSSLQGVAGYTF.

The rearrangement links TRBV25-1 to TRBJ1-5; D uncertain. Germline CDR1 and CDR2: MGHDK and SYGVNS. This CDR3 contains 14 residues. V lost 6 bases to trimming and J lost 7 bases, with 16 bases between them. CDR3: CASSLQTSGQPQHF. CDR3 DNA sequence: TGTGCCAGCAGCCTTCAAACCAGCGGCCAGCCCCAGCATTTT.

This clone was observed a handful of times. As DNA, the CDR3 is TGTGCCAGCAGCAATCCCTCGACAGGAGAAGCTTTCTTT. This encodes CASSNPSTGEAFF. The rearrangement joins TRBV6-4 to TRBJ1-1, with D possibly TRBD1 on 6 matching bases. V was shortened by 6 bases and J by 8 bases, with 16 bases between the two germline ends. The CDR3 is made up of 13 amino acids. Germline V lookup: CDR1 MRHNA, CDR2 SNTAGT.

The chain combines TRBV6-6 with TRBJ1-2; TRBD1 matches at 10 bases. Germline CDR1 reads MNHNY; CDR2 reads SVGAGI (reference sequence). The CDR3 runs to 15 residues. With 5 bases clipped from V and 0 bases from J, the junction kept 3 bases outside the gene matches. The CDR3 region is CASSRTGGSNYGYTF. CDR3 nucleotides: TGTGCCAGCAGTAGGACAGGGGGATCTAACTATGGCTACACCTTC.

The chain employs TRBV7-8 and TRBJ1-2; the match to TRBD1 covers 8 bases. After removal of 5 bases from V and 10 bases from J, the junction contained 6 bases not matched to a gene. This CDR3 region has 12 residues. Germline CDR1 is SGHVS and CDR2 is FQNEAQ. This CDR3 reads CASSPPQGAYTF. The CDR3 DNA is TGTGCCAGCAGCCCCCCCCAGGGGGCCTACACCTTC.

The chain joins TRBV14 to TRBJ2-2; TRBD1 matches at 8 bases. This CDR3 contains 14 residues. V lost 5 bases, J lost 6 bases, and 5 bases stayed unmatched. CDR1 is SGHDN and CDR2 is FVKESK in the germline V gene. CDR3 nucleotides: TGTGCCAGCAGCGGGACAGGCAGATCCGGGGAGCTGTTTTTT. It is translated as CASSGTGRSGELFF.

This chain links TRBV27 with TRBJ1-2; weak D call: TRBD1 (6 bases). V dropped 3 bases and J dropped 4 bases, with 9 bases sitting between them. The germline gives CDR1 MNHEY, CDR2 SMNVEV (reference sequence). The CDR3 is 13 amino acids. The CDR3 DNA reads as TGTGCCAGCAGTTTTAGGGGGGGCTATGGCTACACCTTC. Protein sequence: CASSFRGGYGYTF.

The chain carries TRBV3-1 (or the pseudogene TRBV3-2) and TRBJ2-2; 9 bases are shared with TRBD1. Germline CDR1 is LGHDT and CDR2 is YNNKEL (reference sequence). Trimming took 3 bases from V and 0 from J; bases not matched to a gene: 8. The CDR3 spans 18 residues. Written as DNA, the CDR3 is TGTGCCAGCAGCCATGACCTGGGACAGGGACCGAACACCGGGGAGCTGTTTTTT. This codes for CASSHDLGQGPNTGELFF.

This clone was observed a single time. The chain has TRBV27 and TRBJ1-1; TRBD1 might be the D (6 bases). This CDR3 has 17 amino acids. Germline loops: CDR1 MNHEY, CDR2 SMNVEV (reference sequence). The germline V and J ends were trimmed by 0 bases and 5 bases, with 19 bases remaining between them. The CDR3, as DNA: TGTGCCAGCAGTTTATCGGGGACACTTTTGGTAGGGACTGAAGCTTTCTTT. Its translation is CASSLSGTLLVGTEAFF.

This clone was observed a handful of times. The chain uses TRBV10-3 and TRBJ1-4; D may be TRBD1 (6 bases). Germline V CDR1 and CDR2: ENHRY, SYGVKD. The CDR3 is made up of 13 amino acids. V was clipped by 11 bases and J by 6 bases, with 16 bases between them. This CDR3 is CASGRGSDEKLFF. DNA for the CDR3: TGTGCCTCTGGAAGGGGGAGTGATGAAAAACTGTTTTTT.

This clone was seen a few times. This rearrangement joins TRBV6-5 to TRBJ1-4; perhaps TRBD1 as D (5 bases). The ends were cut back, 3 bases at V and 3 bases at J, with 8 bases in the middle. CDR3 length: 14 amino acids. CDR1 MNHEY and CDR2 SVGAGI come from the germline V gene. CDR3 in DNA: TGTGCCAGCAGTTATTCGACAGCTAATGAAAAACTGTTTTTT. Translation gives CASSYSTANEKLFF.

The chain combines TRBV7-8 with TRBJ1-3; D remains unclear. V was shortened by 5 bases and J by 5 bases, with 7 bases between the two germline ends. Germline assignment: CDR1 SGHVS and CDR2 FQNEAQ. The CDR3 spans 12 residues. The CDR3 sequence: CASSPDRNTIYF. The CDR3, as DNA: TGTGCCAGCAGCCCCGACAGAAACACCATATATTTT.

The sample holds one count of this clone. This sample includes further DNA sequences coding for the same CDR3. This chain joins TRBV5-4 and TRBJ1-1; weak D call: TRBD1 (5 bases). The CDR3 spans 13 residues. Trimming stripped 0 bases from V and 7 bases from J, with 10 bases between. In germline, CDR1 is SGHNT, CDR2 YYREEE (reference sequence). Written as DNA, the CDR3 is TGTGCCAGCAGCTTGGGGGGCAGGGTTGAAGCTTTCTTT. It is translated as CASSLGGRVEAFF.

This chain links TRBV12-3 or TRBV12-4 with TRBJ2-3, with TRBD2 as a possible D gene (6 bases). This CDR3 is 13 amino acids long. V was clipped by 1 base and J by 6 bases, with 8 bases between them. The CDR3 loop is CASSLVGRDTQYF. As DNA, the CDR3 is TGTGCCAGCAGTTTAGTGGGGAGGGATACGCAGTATTTT.

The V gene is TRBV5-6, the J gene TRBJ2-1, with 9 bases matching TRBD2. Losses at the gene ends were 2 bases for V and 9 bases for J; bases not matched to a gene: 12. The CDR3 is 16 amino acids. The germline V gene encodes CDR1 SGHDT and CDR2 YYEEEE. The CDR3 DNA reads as TGTGCCAGCAGCTTTTCGTTAGCTAGCGGGGTAAGTGAGCAGTTCTTC. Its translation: CASSFSLASGVSEQFF.

The CDR3 DNA sequence: TGTGCCAGCCAAGGAGTGGACAATCAGCCCCAGCATTTT. This translates into CASQGVDNQPQHF. The chain is built from TRBV6-5 and TRBJ1-5; D gene uncertain. The CDR3 totals 13 residues. Trimming stripped 8 bases from V and 3 bases from J, with 11 bases between. CDR1 MNHEY and CDR2 SVGAGI come from the germline V gene.

CDR3 in amino acids: CASSPNGRGEQYF. DNA of the CDR3: TGTGCCAGCAGTCCCAACGGGAGGGGCGAGCAGTACTTC. The rearrangement links TRBV27 to TRBJ2-7, with 8 bases identical to TRBD2. The J segment lost 6 bases and the V segment lost 5 bases, leaving 6 bases of the junction unmatched. This CDR3 contains 13 residues. The germline V gene encodes CDR1 MNHEY and CDR2 SMNVEV (reference sequence).

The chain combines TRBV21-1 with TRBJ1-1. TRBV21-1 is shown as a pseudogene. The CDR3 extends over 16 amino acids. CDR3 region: CASSKEVGGAGTEAFF. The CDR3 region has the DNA TGTGCCAGCAGCAAAGAGGTTGGCGGGGCGGGCACTGAAGCTTTCTTT.

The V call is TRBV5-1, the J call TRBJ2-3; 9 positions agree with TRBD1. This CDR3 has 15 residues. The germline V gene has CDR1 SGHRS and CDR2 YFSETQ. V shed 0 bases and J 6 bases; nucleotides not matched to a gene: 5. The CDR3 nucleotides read TGCGCCAGCAGCTTGGCTGGGACAGGGCTCGATACGCAGTATTTT. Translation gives CASSLAGTGLDTQYF.